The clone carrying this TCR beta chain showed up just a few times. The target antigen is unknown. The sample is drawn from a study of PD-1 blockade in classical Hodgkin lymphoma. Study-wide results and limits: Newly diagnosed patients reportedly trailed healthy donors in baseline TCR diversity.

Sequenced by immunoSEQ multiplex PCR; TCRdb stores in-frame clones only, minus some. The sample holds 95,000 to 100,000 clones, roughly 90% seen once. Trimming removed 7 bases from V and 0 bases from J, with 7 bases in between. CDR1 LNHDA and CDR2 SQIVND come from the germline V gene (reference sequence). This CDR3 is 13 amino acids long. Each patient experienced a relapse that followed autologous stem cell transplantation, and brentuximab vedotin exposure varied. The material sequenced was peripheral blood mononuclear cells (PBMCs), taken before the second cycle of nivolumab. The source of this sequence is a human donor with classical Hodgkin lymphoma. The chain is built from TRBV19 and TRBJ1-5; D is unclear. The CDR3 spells CASTRNSNQPQHF. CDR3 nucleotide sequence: TGTGCCAGTACAAGGAATAGCAATCAGCCCCAGCATTTT.